This passage covers 8 T cell receptor beta chains from one sample sequenced in a study of cytomegalovirus exposure and HLA in healthy donors. Primers for the PCR totalled 60 Vbeta and 13 Jbeta. Repertoires were generated with immunoSEQ multiplex PCR, while TCRdb's copy carries only in-frame clones and drops some. The sample consists of approximately 180,000 clones, roughly 80% of them appearing once. Sequenced input: PBMCs. These TCRs come from a woman aged 45 to 65 in good health and CMV-seronegative.

Written as DNA, the CDR3 is TGTGCCAGCAGTGAAGCGGAGGGCCGGGCCAACGTCCTGACTTTC. This encodes CASSEAEGRANVLTF. The V and J genes are TRBV2 and TRBJ2-6, with D perhaps TRBD2 (6 bases). Per germline, CDR1 SNHLY and CDR2 FYNNEI. This CDR3 has 15 residues. V was shortened by 0 bases and J by 5 bases, with 8 bases between the two germline ends.

This rearrangement joins TRBV4-1 to TRBJ1-5, with 9 bases matching TRBD1. Germline trimming cut 5 bases from V and 5 bases from J; bases unmatched to any gene: 4. Germline V gives CDR1 MGHRA, CDR2 YSYEKL. This CDR3 is built from 14 residues. The CDR3 DNA reads TGCGCCAGCAGCGCGGGACAGGGCGATCAGCCCCAGCATTTT. Translated, it gives CASSAGQGDQPQHF.

A few counts support this clone. The J gene is TRBJ2-3, the V gene TRBV11-3, with TRBD2 matching over 10 bases. The CDR3 is 15 amino acids. With 5 bases clipped from V and 0 bases from J, the junction kept 2 bases outside the gene matches. The V gene's germline CDR1 is SGHNT and CDR2 YENEEA. CDR3: CASSVTSGSTDTQYF. DNA of the CDR3: TGTGCCAGCAGCGTGACTAGCGGGAGCACAGATACGCAGTATTTT. The whole variable domain, filled in from reference TRBV11-3 and TRBJ2-3, reads EAGVVQSPRYKIIEKKQPVAFWCNPISGHNTLYWYLQNLGQGPELLIRYENEEAVDDSQLPKDRFSAERLKGVDSTLKIQPAELGDSAVYLCASSVTSGSTDTQYFGPGTRLTVL.

The chain has TRBV6-5 and TRBJ2-7; D unresolved. Germline V gene data show CDR1 as MNHEY and CDR2 as SVGAGI. The CDR3 has 14 amino acids. The V end was cut by 5 bases, the J end by 2 bases, with 13 bases between. CDR3 bases: TGTGCCAGCAGTCGCGCACAGAGAACCTACGAGCAGTACTTC. Protein: CASSRAQRTYEQYF.

This clone showed up just a few times. The chain joins TRBV2 to TRBJ1-4; D not resolved. The CDR3 has 15 residues. Germline values: CDR1 SNHLY, CDR2 FYNNEI. V was pared by 6 bases and J by 0 bases, with 11 bases between. The CDR3 coding sequence is TGTGCCAGCAGAAACGCAGGCTCAACTAATGAAAAACTGTTTTTT. This gives the protein CASRNAGSTNEKLFF.

This clone has a handful of counts. This rearrangement joins TRBV10-3 to TRBJ1-1; 9 nucleotides line up with TRBD1. With 10 bases clipped from V and 1 base from J, the junction kept 16 bases outside the gene matches. This CDR3 spans 17 amino acids. Germline V gives CDR1 ENHRY, CDR2 SYGVKD. The CDR3 reads CATARSINRGRNTEAFF. DNA of the CDR3: TGTGCCACCGCCCGATCTATAAACAGGGGGCGGAACACTGAAGCTTTCTTT.

This clone has only a few counts. This rearrangement joins TRBV5-1 to TRBJ1-2, with 9 bases lining up with TRBD1. Germline V gene sequence: CDR1 SGHRS, CDR2 YFSETQ. J gave up 8 bases and V 0 bases, and 8 bases lay outside the gene matches. This CDR3 region has 15 residues. CDR3 protein: CASSLGDREGEGYTF. The CDR3 DNA reads TGCGCCAGCAGCTTGGGGGACAGGGAGGGTGAAGGCTACACCTTC.

This clone was seen a single time. The chain carries TRBV15 and TRBJ2-1, with D uncertain. CDR1 and CDR2 from the germline V gene are LNHNV and YYDKDF (reference sequence). Between the trimmed V and J ends, which lost 0 bases and 2 bases, there was a span of 8 bases. The CDR3 is 15 amino acids. The CDR3: CATSRDGVTYNEQFF. The CDR3 coding sequence is TGTGCCACCAGCAGAGACGGAGTCACCTACAATGAGCAGTTCTTC.